These T cell receptor beta chains were read from a single sample in a study of T cell responses to AZD1222 COVID-19 vaccine. Sequencing was performed with immunoSEQ multiplex PCR; in TCRdb, only in-frame clones are kept and a portion is missing. This table has about 140,000 clones, approximately 95% appearing once. Material: peripheral blood, obtained on day 0 of MenACWY control vaccination. The receptors come from an adult in good health. Each CDR3 is given with its conserved first and last residue. A D gene is named only where the DNA matches it firmly. A row's size may be missing; if present it is once, few, many or a size class.

j_gene | v_gene | abundance | d_gene | CDR3nt | CDR3aa
TRBJ2-2 | TRBV28 | - | TRBD1 | TGTGCCAGCGGATACAGGGGGCTTAAAACCGGGGAGCTGTTTTTT | CASGYRGLKTGELFF
TRBJ1-5 | TRBV12-3/TRBV12-4 | - | - | TGTGCCAGCAGTCAAGGCGGGGGACAGCCCCAGCATTTT | CASSQGGGQPQHF
TRBJ1-4 | TRBV10-3 | - | - | TGTGCCATCACGGCAGGGGCTAATGAAAAACTGTTTTTT | CAITAGANEKLFF
TRBJ1-4 | TRBV7-2 | - | - | TGTGCCAGCAGCTTCCGCGGGCAGGGATTGAGTGAAAAACTGTTTTTT | CASSFRGQGLSEKLFF
TRBJ1-2 | TRBV20-1 | - | - | TGCAGTGCTAGCGGTAACTATGGCTACACCTTC | CSASGNYGYTF
TRBJ2-3 | TRBV5-1 | - | TRBD2 | TGCGCCAGCTCCGGGACTAGCGGGGGTTTAGATACGCAGTATTTT | CASSGTSGGLDTQYF
TRBJ1-2 | TRBV5-1 | - | - | TGCGCCAGCAGCTTGGAGAATCAGTATGGCTACACCTTC | CASSLENQYGYTF
TRBJ2-4 | TRBV5-4 | - | TRBD1 | TGTGCCAGCAGCTTGCAAGGGGCAGGGGGACACATTCAGTACTTC | CASSLQGAGGHIQYF
TRBJ1-4 | TRBV20-1 | - | TRBD1 | TGCAGTGCTAGTCCGGGACAGGGGGCAGGAAAACTGTTTTTT | CSASPGQGAGKLFF
TRBJ2-5 | TRBV4-2 | - | TRBD2 | TGTGCCAGCAGCCAATGGGGCGGGGGGGAGACACAAGAGACCCAGTACTTC | CASSQWGGGETQETQYF
TRBJ2-7 | TRBV10-3 | - | TRBD1 | TGTGCCATCAGTGTACAGGGGGGACGCGAGCAGTACTTC | CAISVQGGREQYF
TRBJ1-1 | TRBV4-2 | - | - | TGTGCCAGCAGCCGGCCCAGGAACACTGAAGCTTTCTTT | CASSRPRNTEAFF
TRBJ1-1 | TRBV3-1/TRBV3-2 | - | TRBD1 | TGTGCCAGCAGCCCCATTACAAGGACAGGGCTGACTGAAGCTTTCTTT | CASSPITRTGLTEAFF
TRBJ1-2 | TRBV6-5 | - | - | TGTGCCAGCAGGGACACAGGGAGCTATGGCTACACCTTC | CASRDTGSYGYTF
TRBJ1-3 | TRBV9 | - | - | TGTGCCAGCAGCGCCCCCTCGCCTGGAAACACCATATATTTT | CASSAPSPGNTIYF
TRBJ2-2 | TRBV30 | few | - | TGTGCCTGGAGTGTAACCACCGCGAACACCGGGGAGCTGTTTTTT | CAWSVTTANTGELFF
TRBJ1-1 | TRBV5-1 | - | - | TGCGCCAGCCACAACAGTCCTGGGGGCACTGAAGCTTTCTTT | CASHNSPGGTEAFF
TRBJ2-7 | TRBV19 | - | TRBD2 | TGTGCCAGTAGTATACTAGCGGCGGAACCCTACGAGCAGTACTTC | CASSILAAEPYEQYF
TRBJ2-7 | TRBV3-1/TRBV3-2 | - | - | TGTGCCAGCAGCCCCCGGGGGACAGATCCCTACGAGCAGTACTTC | CASSPRGTDPYEQYF
TRBJ1-2 | TRBV3-1/TRBV3-2 | - | - | TGTGCCAGCACCTCCGGGACCGACTATGGCTACACCTTC | CASTSGTDYGYTF
TRBJ1-2 | TRBV9 | - | - | TGTGCCAGCAGCGTAGGTCAGTTGGACACACGCAACGGCTACACCTTC | CASSVGQLDTRNGYTF
TRBJ2-2 | TRBV7-3 | - | - | TGTGCCAGCAGCTCCCGGCCAACCGCCACCGGGGAGCTGTTTTTT | CASSSRPTATGELFF
TRBJ1-4 | TRBV15 | - | TRBD1 | TGTGCCACCAGCAGCTACGAGGGACAGAATGAAAAACTGTTTTTT | CATSSYEGQNEKLFF
TRBJ1-1 | TRBV19 | - | - | TGTGCCAGTAGTCGACAGTTGATGAACACTGAAGCTTTCTTT | CASSRQLMNTEAFF
TRBJ2-1 | TRBV5-1 | - | - | TGCGCCAGCAGCCTGGGAGTAGCGGACGGCAATGAGCAGTTCTTC | CASSLGVADGNEQFF
TRBJ2-3 | TRBV5-4 | - | - | TGTGCCAGCAGCTTGAGACATTCTAGCACAGATACGCAGTATTTT | CASSLRHSSTDTQYF
TRBJ1-6 | TRBV5-1 | - | - | TGCGCCAGCAGCTTGACACTCAGGAACCAAAGGGGGAACTCACCCCTCCACTTT | CASSLTLRNQRGNSPLHF
TRBJ2-6 | TRBV2 | - | - | TGTGCCAGCAGAGACCCGGGATCAACTTTCCCTGGGGCCAACGTCCTGACTTTC | CASRDPGSTFPGANVLTF
TRBJ1-2 | TRBV7-8 | - | TRBD1 | TGTGCCAGCAGCCCGACCGGGACAGGCTATGGCTACACCTTC | CASSPTGTGYGYTF
TRBJ2-5 | TRBV5-4 | - | - | TGTGCCAGCAGCATAGGGGGGAGACAAGAGACCCAGTACTTC | CASSIGGRQETQYF
TRBJ1-1 | TRBV30 | - | TRBD1 | TGTGCCTGGAATACAGGGGGCATGACTGAAGCTTTCTTT | CAWNTGGMTEAFF
TRBJ1-2 | TRBV5-4 | - | - | TGTGCCAGCAGCTTGGATCGCAATAACTATGGCTACACCTTC | CASSLDRNNYGYTF
TRBJ1-1 | TRBV6-5 | - | TRBD1 | TGTGCCAGCAGTTACCGGGACAGCTTAGACGGACCTTTCTTT | CASSYRDSLDGPFF
TRBJ1-2 | TRBV7-2 | - | - | TGTGCCAGCAGCGGCCCCGACAGTTTTCGCTACACCTTC | CASSGPDSFRYTF
TRBJ1-2 | TRBV19 | few | - | TGTGCCAGTAGTCCATCTTCCGACTATGGCTACACCTTC | CASSPSSDYGYTF
TRBJ2-3 | TRBV6-4 | once | - | TGTGCCAGCAGTGACTCAGTTGGTTTTCTCACAGATACGCAGTATTTT | CASSDSVGFLTDTQYF
TRBJ1-1 | TRBV9 | - | - | TGTGCCAGCAGCGTAGAAGGGGTCGGCACTGAAGCTTTCTTT | CASSVEGVGTEAFF
TRBJ1-1 | TRBV4-2 | - | - | TGTGCCAGCAGCCAACGACAGGTGAACACTGAAGCTTTCTTT | CASSQRQVNTEAFF
TRBJ1-2 | TRBV2 | once | - | TGTGCCAGCAGTGAGGACTGGGGAAGGGGTGGCTACACCTTC | CASSEDWGRGGYTF
TRBJ2-7 | TRBV12-3/TRBV12-4 | - | - | TGTGCCACCAAGGGGGGAGGAAACTACGAGCAGTACTTC | CATKGGGNYEQYF
TRBJ2-5 | TRBV5-1 | once | TRBD1 | TGCGCCAGCAGGACACAGGGGCAAGAGACCCAGTACTTC | CASRTQGQETQYF
TRBJ2-1 | TRBV5-1 | - | - | TGCGCCAGCAGCTTGAGTATGGACTACAATGAGCAGTTCTTC | CASSLSMDYNEQFF
TRBJ1-2 | TRBV18 | - | - | TGTGCCAGCTCACCGGATAAGTTGGCCTATGGCTACACCTTC | CASSPDKLAYGYTF
TRBJ1-6 | TRBV5-6 | - | - | TGTGCCAGCAGCTATATTGCGGGCAGCCCTACATATAATTCACCCCTCCACTTT | CASSYIAGSPTYNSPLHF
TRBJ1-3 | TRBV28 | - | TRBD1 | TGTGCCAGCAGTCCGGCCGGGACAGGGGGCTCTGGAAACACCATATATTTT | CASSPAGTGGSGNTIYF
TRBJ2-2 | TRBV15 | - | - | TGTGCCACCGGTATGAGGGGCGGGGAGCTGTTTTTT | CATGMRGGELFF